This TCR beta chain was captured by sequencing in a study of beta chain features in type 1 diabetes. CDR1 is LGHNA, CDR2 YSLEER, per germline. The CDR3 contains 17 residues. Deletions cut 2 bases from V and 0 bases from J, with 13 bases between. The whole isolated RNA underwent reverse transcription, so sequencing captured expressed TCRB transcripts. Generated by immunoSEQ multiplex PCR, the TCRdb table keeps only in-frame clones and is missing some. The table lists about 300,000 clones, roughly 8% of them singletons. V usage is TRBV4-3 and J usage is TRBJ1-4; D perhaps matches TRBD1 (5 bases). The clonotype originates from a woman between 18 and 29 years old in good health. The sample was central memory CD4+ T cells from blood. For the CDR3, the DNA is TGCGCCAGCAGCCAACCGCCCCAGGGAGCAACTAATGAAAAACTGTTTTTT. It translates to CASSQPPQGATNEKLFF.